This T cell receptor beta chain was recovered during a study of blood T cell repertoires in COVID-19 (dated by TCRdb to the early 2020s). Some background on the complete study: Collaborator samples came from the United States, Italy and Spain and covered acute and convalescent phases of COVID-19. The prospective study material was composed of cDNA or gDNA derived from T cells, B-cell-depleted T cells, or PBMCs. The dataset comprised deeply sampled blood TCRbeta repertoires from subjects exposed to, actively infected with, or recovered from COVID-19. The repertoires were released in a freely available public database meant as a resource for research on the immune response to SARS-CoV-2. The samples were drawn from two sources: the first 160 participants of the ongoing ImmuneRACE study, and over 950 subjects contributed by 6 global collaborators. A de-identified subject ID, COVID-19 status, age in years and sex were almost always included in the sample metadata. Where available, HLA class I and class II types were obtained from metadata supplied by the sample provider rather than from assay-based typing.

On the study overall, not on this receptor specifically: How much clinical and demographic metadata was included differed by source and by participant, and the metadata was provided uncurated.

TCRbeta CDR3 regions were amplified from genomic DNA using the immunoSEQ Assay, a bias-controlled multiplex PCR. As for the original processing: Nucleated cell counts per sample were estimated from amplification of reference gene primers within the assay. To quantify the absolute abundance of each unique TCRbeta CDR3 rearrangement, sequence reads were collapsed and filtered. For each sample, productive Simpson clonality was calculated as the square root of Simpson's diversity index over productive rearrangements. TCRdb took over this immuneACCESS table, retaining in-frame rearrangements with V and J assigned. Such tables are incomplete; in checked studies, under half of the missing clones stem from an unresolved V gene, and the remainder is unexplained. V, J and clone size are taken as reported in that table, and D and trimming were inferred from the DNA itself. In all, the sample holds roughly 170,000 clones, and 82% of those were seen once. The ten most abundant clones make up 15% to 20% of the sample.

Including the terminal cysteine and phenylalanine, the CDR3 comprises 16 residues. The sequence is cut down to CDR3 DNA, 48 bases in frame from base 1. Here V drops 0 bases and J drops 4 bases, and the junction holds 8 bases not matched to any gene. Sequences SGHRS (CDR1) and YFSETQ (CDR2) are obtained from the germline V gene. Participants in the prospective study were aged roughly 18 to 89 years, lived in 24 United States geographic areas, and enrolled through a virtual design. In the prospective study, cohorts were assigned on the basis of participant-reported clinical history obtained from a screening survey and a study questionnaire. ImmuneRACE Cohort 3 recovered participants were defined by two consecutive negative NP/OP PCR tests, healthcare professional clearance, or symptom resolution. Each participant in the prospective study had whole blood, serum and a nasopharyngeal or oropharyngeal swab collected by mobile phlebotomists. Prospective study participants could optionally give additional blood draws and questionnaires over a roughly two-month period. Prospective study blood samples were shipped either frozen or at room temperature before DNA extraction.

Details on this clone: Its antigen specificity is not known. Nothing much larger sits one base from this clone, and base qualities are not available.

The TCR comes from a man aged 60 to 75 who had recovered from COVID-19. Material: PBMCs or T cells enriched from blood (not recorded which). The chain is encoded by TRBV5-1 joined to TRBJ2-3, with 7 bases aligning to TRBD1. CDR3 reads: CASSLGVDRMSDTQYF. The DNA is TGCGCCAGCAGCTTGGGAGTGGACAGGATGTCAGATACGCAGTATTTT.